This T cell receptor (beta chain) emerged from a study of early T cells in non-severe SARS-CoV-2 infection. Overall study context: Chains were not paired, and sequencing was done on bulk RNA from unsorted whole blood.

The protocol attached unique molecular identifiers to individual cDNA molecules. TCRdb passed the 5' RACE reads through MiXCR, listing each CDR3 protein once. Of under 85,000 distinct CDR3 sequences in the sample, around 13% were seen once. Looked up from germline, CDR1 is MNHEY and CDR2 is SVGAGI. This CDR3 comprises 14 residues. Trimming took 5 bases from V and 3 from J; bases not matched to a gene: 6. This clonotype was sampled from an adult who was a healthcare worker with PCR-confirmed SARS-CoV-2 infection or an uninfected control (not recorded which). The sample comprised whole blood. The V and J genes are TRBV6-5 and TRBJ1-1; 7 bases are a match to TRBD1. CDR3 loop: CASSRQGSDTEAFF. The CDR3 DNA reads TGTGCCAGCAGTAGACAGGGTAGCGACACTGAAGCTTTCTTT.